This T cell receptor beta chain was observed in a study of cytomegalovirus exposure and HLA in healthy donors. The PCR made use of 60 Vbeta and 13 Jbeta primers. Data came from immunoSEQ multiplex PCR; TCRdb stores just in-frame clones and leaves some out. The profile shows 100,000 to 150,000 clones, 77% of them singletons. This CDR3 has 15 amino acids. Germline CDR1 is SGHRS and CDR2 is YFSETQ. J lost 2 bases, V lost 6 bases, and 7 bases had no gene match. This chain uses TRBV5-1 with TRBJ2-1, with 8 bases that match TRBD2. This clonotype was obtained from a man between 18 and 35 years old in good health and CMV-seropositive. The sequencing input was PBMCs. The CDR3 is CASTISGVTYNEQFF. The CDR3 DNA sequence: TGCGCCAGCACCATTAGCGGGGTTACCTACAATGAGCAGTTCTTC. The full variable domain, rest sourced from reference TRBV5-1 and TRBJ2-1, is KAGVTQTPRYLIKTRGQQVTLSCSPISGHRSVSWYQQTPGQGLQFLFEYFSETQRNKGNFPGRFSGRQFSNSRSEMNVSTLELGDSALYLCASTISGVTYNEQFFGPGTRLTVL.